The rows below give T cell receptor beta chains drawn from one sample of a study of shared clonotypes between healthy human individuals. Sequenced by immunoSEQ multiplex PCR; TCRdb stores in-frame clones only, minus some. Among some 1 million clones listed, more than 65% were seen once. The material sequenced was memory CD4+ T cells sorted from blood. The receptors were gathered from a man between 18 and 29 years old in good health. CDR3s include the opening cysteine and the closing phenylalanine or tryptophan. D genes are given only for firm matches. Expanded clones get a size class; other rows say once, few or many, or leave the size out.

J	size	V	D	DNA	CDR3
TRBJ2-5	-	TRBV27	-	TGTGCCAGCAGCCTTGGGACCCAGTACTTC	CASSLGTQYF
TRBJ2-1	-	TRBV7-2	TRBD1	TGTGCCAGCAGCTTCCGGGACAGCTCCTACAATGAGCAGTTCTTC	CASSFRDSSYNEQFF
TRBJ1-5	few	TRBV19	TRBD1	TGTGCCACGGCGGGCAGGGGGGTTCAGCCCCAGCATTTT	CATAGRGVQPQHF
TRBJ1-1	-	TRBV29-1	-	TGCAGCGTTGTTGGGGGGGTGAACACTGAAGCTTTCTTT	CSVVGGVNTEAFF
TRBJ1-5	-	TRBV9	-	TGTGCCAGCTCGGGGGGCCAGGGTCAGCCCCAGCATTTT	CASSGGQGQPQHF
TRBJ1-1	-	TRBV6-1	-	TGTGCCAGCAGTGTAGCTAGGCAACAGCACACTGAAGCTTTCTTT	CASSVARQQHTEAFF
TRBJ2-2	once	TRBV19	-	TGTGCCAGTCGTGAGGGCTCGAACACCGGGGAGCTGTTTTTT	CASREGSNTGELFF
TRBJ2-5	-	TRBV10-3	-	TGTGCCATCAGTGAGACCGACAGGCAAGAGACCCAGTACTTC	CAISETDRQETQYF
TRBJ2-7	few	TRBV9	-	TGTGCCAGCAGCTCACCGGGGCCCCCCTACGAGCAGTACTTC	CASSSPGPPYEQYF
TRBJ2-3	-	TRBV7-9	-	TGTGCCAGCGGACGGTCAGATACGCAGTATTTT	CASGRSDTQYF
TRBJ2-5	-	TRBV30	-	TGTGCCTGGGGGCAAGAGACCCAGTACTTC	CAWGQETQYF
TRBJ2-3	-	TRBV5-4	TRBD2	TGTGCCAGCAGCTTGAAGCGGGGGAGCACAGATACGCAGTATTTT	CASSLKRGSTDTQYF
TRBJ1-2	-	TRBV6-5	-	TGTGCCAGCAGTTACCGGGACGTTAACTATGGCTACACCTTC	CASSYRDVNYGYTF
TRBJ2-5	-	TRBV2	-	TGTGCCAGCACGCCGGGACTGGACCAAGAGACCCAGTACTTC	CASTPGLDQETQYF
TRBJ2-5	-	TRBV27	TRBD1	TGTGCCAGCAGCCAACAGGGGGCGAAGGGGGAGACCCAGTACTTC	CASSQQGAKGETQYF
TRBJ2-7	-	TRBV19	-	TGTGCCAGTTCCCAGGGGGGGCACTTCTACGAGCAGTACTTC	CASSQGGHFYEQYF
TRBJ2-7	-	TRBV6-1	TRBD1	TGTGCCGGCCGACAGGGCAGCTCCTACGAGCAGTACTTC	CAGRQGSSYEQYF